The T cell receptor (beta chain) described here comes from a study of shared clonotypes between healthy human individuals. Study-level points and caveats: Non-shared clonotypes displayed generation probabilities falling below those of clonotypes present in all four donors.

Of note for this clone: Antigen specificity is unknown.

An even split of each subset's genomic DNA across several immunoSEQ plates was performed. TCRdb's table, derived via immunoSEQ multiplex PCR, lists solely in-frame clones and lacks some. Of some 1,100,000 clones detected, around 78% appear once; the ten largest clones hold approximately 0.52%. V dropped 4 bases and J dropped 7 bases, with 17 bases sitting between them. The germline CDR1 and CDR2 sequences are SQVTM and ANQGSEA. The CDR3 covers 14 residues. This clonotype was sampled from a man younger than 35 in good health. Some clones in this sample may be carry-over from other donors' samples. Sequencing was carried out using memory CD4+ T cells from PBMCs. The subset was: CD45RA-negative fraction. This chain joins TRBV29-1 and TRBJ2-1; possibly TRBD1 or TRBD2 for D (5 bases each). The CDR3 DNA reads TGCAGCGTTGGCCCCATTGGGGGTGGTAATGAGCAGTTCTTC. Translating it yields CSVGPIGGGNEQFF.